This T cell receptor (beta chain) stems from a study of OX40 agonist ivuxolimab in advanced cancers. The V gene's germline CDR1 is SGHRS and CDR2 YFSETQ. The trim removed 0 bases at V and 4 bases at J, leaving 9 bases unmatched. This CDR3 is 16 amino acids long. Any history of autoimmune disease or systemic immunosuppression disqualified patients. The sampling schedule covered blood at baseline, cycle 4 day 1, and cycle 7 day 1. The protocol was immunoSEQ multiplex PCR, while the TCRdb copy is restricted to in-frame clones and leaves out a portion. The sample includes fewer than 45,000 clones, approximately 80% of them seen just once.

This specimen was CD4+ or CD8+ T cells sorted from blood, taken in a trial of the OX40 agonist ivuxolimab. The receptor was derived from an adult with an advanced solid tumor such as melanoma, head and neck, liver or kidney cancer. This chain uses TRBV5-1 with TRBJ2-7; 8 bases line up with TRBD1. The CDR3 nucleotides read TGCGCCAGCAGCTTGGACTTTTGGACAGGGAGGTACGAGCAGTACTTC. Its translation: CASSLDFWTGRYEQYF.